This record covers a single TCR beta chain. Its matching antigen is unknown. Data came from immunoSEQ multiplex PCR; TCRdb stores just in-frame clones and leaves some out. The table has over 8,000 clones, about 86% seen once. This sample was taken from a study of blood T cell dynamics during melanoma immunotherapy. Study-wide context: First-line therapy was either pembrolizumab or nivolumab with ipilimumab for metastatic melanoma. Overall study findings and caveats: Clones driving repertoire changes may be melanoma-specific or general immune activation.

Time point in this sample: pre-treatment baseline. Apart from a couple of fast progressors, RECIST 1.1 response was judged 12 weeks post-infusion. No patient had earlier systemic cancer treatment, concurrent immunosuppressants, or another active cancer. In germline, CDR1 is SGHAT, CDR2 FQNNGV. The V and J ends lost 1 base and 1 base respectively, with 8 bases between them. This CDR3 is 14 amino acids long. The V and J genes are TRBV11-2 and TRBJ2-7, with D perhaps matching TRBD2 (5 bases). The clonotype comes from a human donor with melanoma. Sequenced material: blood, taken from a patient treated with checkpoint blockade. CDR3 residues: CASSLVRGSYEQYF. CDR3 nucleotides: TGTGCCAGCAGCTTAGTCCGGGGATCCTACGAGCAGTACTTC.